These T cell receptor beta chains were read from a single sample in a study of shared clonotypes between healthy human individuals. TCRdb's table, derived via immunoSEQ multiplex PCR, lists solely in-frame clones and lacks some. The data hold roughly 2.4 million clones, with roughly 95% observed a single time. The material sequenced was naive CD4+ T cells sorted from blood. The origin of the receptors is a man aged 18 to 35 in good health. CDR3s include the opening cysteine and the closing phenylalanine or tryptophan. The order of the fields is J gene, clone size, V gene, D gene, CDR3 protein, CDR3 DNA. D genes are given only for firm matches. Expanded clones get a size class; other rows say once, few or many, or leave the size out.

j_call: TRBJ1-4; clone_size: NA; v_call: TRBV5-4; d_call: TRBD1; cdr3_aa: CASSSDRAGEKLFF; cdr3_nt: TGTGCCAGCAGCTCGGACAGGGCAGGGGAAAAACTGTTTTTT
j_call: TRBJ2-1; clone_size: NA; v_call: TRBV18; d_call: TRBD2; cdr3_aa: CASSPGLAGANEQFF; cdr3_nt: TGTGCCAGCTCACCCGGACTAGCGGGAGCCAATGAGCAGTTCTTC
j_call: TRBJ2-7; clone_size: NA; v_call: TRBV6-1; d_call: NA; cdr3_aa: CASRDSPYEQYF; cdr3_nt: TGTGCCAGCAGGGACTCCCCCTACGAGCAGTACTTC
j_call: TRBJ1-2; clone_size: once; v_call: TRBV18; d_call: NA; cdr3_aa: CASSPDMDYGYTF; cdr3_nt: TGTGCCAGCTCACCAGATATGGACTATGGCTACACCTTC
j_call: TRBJ1-2; clone_size: NA; v_call: TRBV5-1; d_call: NA; cdr3_aa: CASSLGQAYYGYTF; cdr3_nt: TGCGCCAGCAGCTTGGGACAGGCGTACTATGGCTACACCTTC
j_call: TRBJ1-4; clone_size: NA; v_call: TRBV2; d_call: TRBD1; cdr3_aa: CASSDPGTGKKLFF; cdr3_nt: TGTGCCAGCAGTGACCCCGGGACAGGCAAGAAACTGTTTTTT
j_call: TRBJ2-3; clone_size: NA; v_call: TRBV6-1; d_call: NA; cdr3_aa: CASSRVDTQYF; cdr3_nt: TGTGCCAGCTCTAGGGTAGATACGCAGTATTTT
j_call: TRBJ1-1; clone_size: NA; v_call: TRBV7-8; d_call: NA; cdr3_aa: CASSSSLDTEAFF; cdr3_nt: TGTGCCAGCAGCTCAAGTTTAGACACTGAAGCTTTCTTT
j_call: TRBJ1-6; clone_size: NA; v_call: TRBV19; d_call: NA; cdr3_aa: CASSVHGDVAPLHF; cdr3_nt: TGTGCCAGTAGTGTCCACGGGGATGTAGCACCCCTCCACTTT
j_call: TRBJ1-4; clone_size: once; v_call: TRBV2; d_call: TRBD1; cdr3_aa: CASNFGTGQEKLFF; cdr3_nt: TGTGCCAGCAATTTTGGGACAGGGCAAGAAAAACTGTTTTTT
j_call: TRBJ2-7; clone_size: NA; v_call: TRBV10-1; d_call: NA; cdr3_aa: CASSKGGQRDEQYF; cdr3_nt: TGCGCCAGCAGCAAAGGGGGCCAGCGGGACGAGCAGTACTTC
j_call: TRBJ1-6; clone_size: NA; v_call: TRBV18; d_call: TRBD1; cdr3_aa: CASSDEGQYNSPLHF; cdr3_nt: TGTGCCAGCTCAGACGAGGGACAGTATAATTCACCCCTCCACTTT
j_call: TRBJ1-1; clone_size: NA; v_call: TRBV27; d_call: NA; cdr3_aa: CASSPTPHGNTEAFF; cdr3_nt: TGTGCCAGCAGTCCGACACCCCACGGGAACACTGAAGCTTTCTTT
j_call: TRBJ1-5; clone_size: NA; v_call: TRBV7-9; d_call: NA; cdr3_aa: CASSSGQSNQPQHF; cdr3_nt: TGTGCCAGCAGCTCAGGACAGTCAAATCAGCCCCAGCATTTT
j_call: TRBJ1-1; clone_size: NA; v_call: TRBV5-4; d_call: TRBD1; cdr3_aa: CASSLKTGLLNTEAFF; cdr3_nt: TGTGCCAGCAGCTTGAAGACAGGGCTTTTGAACACTGAAGCTTTCTTT
j_call: TRBJ2-7; clone_size: NA; v_call: TRBV6-5; d_call: NA; cdr3_aa: CASSYRPRGWAEQYF; cdr3_nt: TGTGCCAGCAGTTATCGACCCAGGGGATGGGCCGAGCAGTACTTC
j_call: TRBJ2-2; clone_size: NA; v_call: TRBV18; d_call: TRBD1; cdr3_aa: CASSPRGQGTRGTGELFF; cdr3_nt: TGTGCCAGCTCACCAAGGGGACAGGGGACGCGGGGAACCGGGGAGCTGTTTTTT
j_call: TRBJ1-5; clone_size: NA; v_call: TRBV5-6; d_call: NA; cdr3_aa: CASSLGGSNQPQHF; cdr3_nt: TGTGCCAGCAGCTTGGGAGGGAGCAATCAGCCCCAGCATTTT
j_call: TRBJ1-1; clone_size: few; v_call: TRBV7-3; d_call: NA; cdr3_aa: CASSLDGTHTEAFF; cdr3_nt: TGTGCCAGCAGCTTAGATGGGACCCACACTGAAGCTTTCTTT
j_call: TRBJ1-6; clone_size: NA; v_call: TRBV27; d_call: NA; cdr3_aa: CASSRRTGTGSYNSPLHF; cdr3_nt: TGTGCCAGCAGTCGTCGAACAGGAACAGGCTCCTATAATTCACCCCTCCACTTT
j_call: TRBJ2-6; clone_size: NA; v_call: TRBV7-3; d_call: NA; cdr3_aa: CASSQGVGAGANVLTF; cdr3_nt: TGTGCCAGCAGCCAAGGGGTAGGGGCTGGGGCCAACGTCCTGACTTTC
j_call: TRBJ1-2; clone_size: once; v_call: TRBV10-3; d_call: TRBD1; cdr3_aa: CANADRQGDYGYTF; cdr3_nt: TGTGCCAACGCCGATAGACAGGGGGACTATGGCTACACCTTC
j_call: TRBJ2-5; clone_size: NA; v_call: TRBV5-1; d_call: NA; cdr3_aa: CASSPGRNQETQYF; cdr3_nt: TGCGCCAGCAGCCCCGGGCGGAATCAAGAGACCCAGTACTTC
j_call: TRBJ2-5; clone_size: NA; v_call: TRBV5-1; d_call: NA; cdr3_aa: CASSRNWEETQYF; cdr3_nt: TGCGCCAGCAGCCGTAATTGGGAAGAGACCCAGTACTTC